This TCR beta chain was identified in a study of cytomegalovirus exposure and HLA in healthy donors. This CDR3 comprises 16 residues. The germline V gene encodes CDR1 SGDLS and CDR2 YYNGEE. The V and J ends lost 7 bases and 1 base, in that order; junction bases with no gene match: 10. Amplification used 60 Vbeta primers and 13 Jbeta primers. Measured with immunoSEQ multiplex PCR; TCRdb has only the in-frame clones, and not every one. Of about 200,000 clones listed, 75% to 85% are singletons. The chain carries TRBV9 and TRBJ2-3, with TRBD2 matching 9 bases. This clonotype was sampled from a girl under 18 in good health and CMV-seronegative. The sequenced sample consisted of PBMCs. The CDR3 is CASSYRIAGGTDTQYF. CDR3 DNA: TGTGCCAGCTCCTACAGGATAGCGGGAGGCACAGATACGCAGTATTTT.